This record covers a single T cell receptor (beta chain). Its antigen is currently not known. No base-level quality is on record; no much larger clone is a single base apart. The cohort comprised around 690 healthy bone marrow donors. Cohort members were all nominally healthy when sampled, although unrecorded immune exposures were likely present. The donor tested CMV seropositive and was one of the 289 seropositive cohort members. A peripheral blood sample was provided by each donor, and peripheral blood mononuclear cells were used for TCR beta sequencing. The Qiagen DNeasy Blood Extraction Kit was used to extract genomic DNA from the blood cell samples. CDR1 and CDR2, per the germline V gene, are KGHSH and LQKENI. Unmatched junction bases come to 8, with V trimmed by 2 bases and J by 8 bases. From the cysteine through the phenylalanine, the CDR3 covers 14 amino acids. The only DNA kept is the CDR3, 42 bases in frame from the first base.

These data are taken from a study of cytomegalovirus exposure and HLA in healthy donors (TCRdb year 2017). Concerning the study at large: According to an earlier analysis of a few hundred of the donors, 150 million to 200 million T cells yielded 90 million to 130 million unique TCR beta sequences and approximately 300 Gb of sequence data. To predict cytomegalovirus infection status, the study combined high-throughput TCR immunosequencing, statistical association of individual TCRs with disease status, and machine learning. A later analysis re-examined previously published TCR beta repertoires from roughly 650 donors and added high-resolution HLA genotyping to investigate patterns of TCR occurrence. HLA typing included class I and class II loci at four-digit resolution. Genome-wide SNP genotypes for about three fifths of the 666 donors were used in a later genetic analysis, which treated that subset as a discovery cohort. Donor age, sex, ethnicity and CMV serostatus were compiled together with the repertoire data. Among 398 genotyped donors of the cohort, an average of around 220,000 unique TCR beta nucleotide sequences was sequenced per donor, of which about 18% were non-productive. The study used immunosequencing to profile the T cell repertoires of 600 to 850 subjects and linked those repertoires to cytomegalovirus serostatus. All discovery cohort repertoires had been generated on a single sequencing platform. A separate validation cohort of 100 to 150 different subjects was used in addition to the 666-subject first cohort. An early release covering around 630 HLA-typed donors comprised approximately 290 gigabases of sequencing data and tens of millions of unique TCR sequences. The later analysis used no new phenotypic data to find candidate immune exposures, relying instead on TCR beta sequences and their occurrence across donors. The study aimed to test whether signatures of past pathogen exposure could be identified by cataloging public T cell receptors. Four to six DR-DQ haplotypes were handled as single units for association and clustering, since linkage in the cohort was strong. Among the roughly 400 genotyped donors, approximately 76% belonged to the genetic ancestry cluster associated with self-reported Caucasian donors. Typing coverage differed by locus: A, B, C, DRB1 and DQB1 were typed in about 620-640 donors, DQA1 in around 500, DPA1 in 606, and DPB1 in 400 to 490. To decide whether each TCR beta V gene segment behaved as functional or pseudogenic, an earlier analysis of approximately 600 of the donors relied on high-throughput TCR beta sequencing.

General conclusions and limits of the study: The authors suggested that the approach could potentially be extended to other disease states and immunological phenotypes. HLA typing was unavailable for some donors at each locus, so association tests used only the typed subset. Some IMGT-functional V segments, including TRBV6-2 and TRBV6-3, could not be told apart with the 87-base-pair reads, so those segments were excluded. Roughly uniform sequencing depth across donors was assumed in presence/absence analyses, although this assumption may not hold. The sequencing pipeline was judged likely to have produced a cluster of highly shared sequence variants as a technical artifact. A further reported finding was that TCR beta sequences accurately predicted the HLA-A and HLA-B alleles for most subjects in the first cohort. A later analysis found that most CMV-associated TCR beta chains appeared HLA-restricted, with HLA associations seemingly driven largely by CMV exposure. Assigning TCR associations to individual alleles was difficult when HLA alleles, especially DR and DQ, strongly co-occurred. The study listed approximately 150 TCR beta chains as associated with cytomegalovirus. Because counts were too low, around 18 rarely observed V segments, including chromosome 9 orphons, were left out of the earlier analysis of 500 to 650 of the donors. Immune exposure information for the cohort was limited to CMV serostatus. In a later analysis, 15,000 to 20,000 TCR beta sequences were associated with specific HLA alleles at a false discovery rate of 0.05. Compared with equally common non-associated chains, HLA-associated TCR beta chains in a later analysis were more clonally expanded and had lower generation probabilities. According to a later analysis, parvovirus B19, influenza, CMV and Epstein-Barr virus appeared linked to several top co-occurrence clusters. Most TCR sequences were seen in very few donors, while some public TCRs were found in many individuals. In vitro tests confirmed that a few of the cytomegalovirus-associated TCR beta chains recognize cytomegalovirus antigens. The classifier was reported to diagnose cytomegalovirus status with high specificity and sensitivity in both the original cohort and the validation cohort. In a later genetic analysis, a missense DCLRE1C variant was associated with V-gene and J-gene trimming of TCR beta chains, and the association was replicated in an independent cohort. In an earlier analysis of 500 to 650 of the donors, most TCR beta V segments appeared in productive rearrangements about 87% or about 30% of the time, broadly matching IMGT annotations. In this cohort, only TCR beta chains were sequenced, and detectable features were limited by the absence of alpha or paired-chain data. A later analysis found that TCR association rates varied across HLA loci, with DRB1 alleles showing the most associated TCRs and HLA-C alleles the fewest. Correlated functional status among segregating V segments might be attributable to linkage disequilibrium, but an unknown experimental factor could not be ruled out. Compared with the roughly 700-donor mean, donors in an Asian-associated ancestry cluster had fewer N-insertions in productive TCRs, according to a later genetic analysis.

The library was obtained by the immunoSEQ multiplex PCR assay. A mixture of 60 forward primers for TCR Vbeta segments and 13 reverse primers for TCR Jbeta segments was used in the multiplex PCR. Amplification of the CDR3 region of rearranged TCR beta genes was performed with a multiplex PCR assay on genomic DNA. Amplified TCR beta libraries were sequenced as 87-base-pair reads on the Illumina HiSeq System. On the authors' methods: A later analysis counted tens of millions of unique TCR beta chains across the 640 or so repertoires, and some 11 million of these chains were shared by at least two donors. A nearest-neighbor algorithm error-corrected the raw reads and collapsed the reads into unique sequences, merging closely related sequences to remove PCR and sequencing errors. Alignment of CDR3 sequences to IMGT reference sequences was used to assign V, D and J gene segments. Each retained sequence needed at least a six-nucleotide match to both a V gene segment and a J gene segment. A rearrangement counted as productive if the CDR3 had no stop codons and remained in frame with V and J, and every other rearrangement counted as non-productive. CDR3 was defined according to IMGT convention as the region running from the second conserved V-encoded cysteine to the conserved J-encoded phenylalanine. The earlier analysis of some 580 of the donors excluded any sequence lacking an unambiguous match to a single V gene segment. In an earlier analysis of 587 of the donors, a V segment was called functional when productive rearrangements were above 56.7%, and segregating when the standard deviation between donors exceeded 5%. To diagnose cytomegalovirus status from the catalog of TCR beta chain sequences, a statistical classification framework was built. In a later analysis, TCR nucleotide sequences were compared against IMGT/GENE-DB human TR gene sequences so that V and J genes could be assigned. The TCRdist pipeline was used in a later analysis to assign CDR3 sequences and most-parsimonious VDJ recombination scenarios. In a later analysis, every TCR beta chain was defined by the combination of its CDR3 amino acid sequence and its V-gene family, and reads without a unique V-gene family were dropped. A later analysis removed several hundred highly shared, low-generation-probability nucleotide sequences to deal with suspected cross-contamination and a sequencing artifact. In a later analysis, a clonal expansion index for each public chain was calculated from normalized within-repertoire ranks of inferred template counts. In a later analysis, generation probabilities were computed with a VDJ recombination model fitted to out-of-frame rearrangements, and the resulting probabilities were checked against IGoR. Hypergeometric tests were used in a later analysis to score TCR-TCR, TCR-HLA and TCR-CMV co-occurrence, with a repertoire-size bias correction applied to the TCR pairs. A later analysis estimated false discovery rates by permuting HLA or CMV assignments 20 times. In a later analysis, co-occurring TCRs were grouped using DBSCAN, and TCRdist sequence similarity was added for clustering within HLA-allele-positive subsets. Repertoires with fewer than 30,000 or more than 120,000 public chains, plus five repertoires with anomalous nucleotide sharing, were excluded from co-occurrence clustering. This immuneACCESS table, as held by TCRdb, lists in-frame sequences with V and J called but not all clones. Of the missing ones, under half trace to an unresolved V gene in checked studies; the others have no known cause. For V, J and clone size, that table is used; D and trimming come from the DNA. The sample includes around 140,000 clones, with around 70% observed a single time. Clones ranked in the top ten supply 2% to 2.5% of the sample.

The sequence came from a woman in her sixties or seventies in good health and CMV-seropositive. The chain was built from TRBV18 and TRBJ1-1; 7 middle bases align to TRBD1. The sample was PBMCs. The nucleotides are TGTGCCAGCTCACCAACCCGACAGGGCGTCGAAGCTTTCTTT. Its translation is CASSPTRQGVEAFF.